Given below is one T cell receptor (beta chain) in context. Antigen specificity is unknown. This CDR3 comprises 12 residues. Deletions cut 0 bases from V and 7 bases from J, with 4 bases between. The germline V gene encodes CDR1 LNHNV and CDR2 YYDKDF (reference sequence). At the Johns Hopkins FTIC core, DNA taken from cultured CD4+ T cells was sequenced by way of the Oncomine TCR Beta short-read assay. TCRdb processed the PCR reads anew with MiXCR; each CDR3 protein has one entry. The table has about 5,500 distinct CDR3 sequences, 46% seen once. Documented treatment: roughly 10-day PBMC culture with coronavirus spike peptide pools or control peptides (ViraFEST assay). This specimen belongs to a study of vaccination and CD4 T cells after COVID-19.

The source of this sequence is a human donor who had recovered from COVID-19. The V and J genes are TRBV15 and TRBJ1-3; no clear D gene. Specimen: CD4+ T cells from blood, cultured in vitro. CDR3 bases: TGTGCCACCAGCAGAGATTACAACACCATATATTTT. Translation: CATSRDYNTIYF.